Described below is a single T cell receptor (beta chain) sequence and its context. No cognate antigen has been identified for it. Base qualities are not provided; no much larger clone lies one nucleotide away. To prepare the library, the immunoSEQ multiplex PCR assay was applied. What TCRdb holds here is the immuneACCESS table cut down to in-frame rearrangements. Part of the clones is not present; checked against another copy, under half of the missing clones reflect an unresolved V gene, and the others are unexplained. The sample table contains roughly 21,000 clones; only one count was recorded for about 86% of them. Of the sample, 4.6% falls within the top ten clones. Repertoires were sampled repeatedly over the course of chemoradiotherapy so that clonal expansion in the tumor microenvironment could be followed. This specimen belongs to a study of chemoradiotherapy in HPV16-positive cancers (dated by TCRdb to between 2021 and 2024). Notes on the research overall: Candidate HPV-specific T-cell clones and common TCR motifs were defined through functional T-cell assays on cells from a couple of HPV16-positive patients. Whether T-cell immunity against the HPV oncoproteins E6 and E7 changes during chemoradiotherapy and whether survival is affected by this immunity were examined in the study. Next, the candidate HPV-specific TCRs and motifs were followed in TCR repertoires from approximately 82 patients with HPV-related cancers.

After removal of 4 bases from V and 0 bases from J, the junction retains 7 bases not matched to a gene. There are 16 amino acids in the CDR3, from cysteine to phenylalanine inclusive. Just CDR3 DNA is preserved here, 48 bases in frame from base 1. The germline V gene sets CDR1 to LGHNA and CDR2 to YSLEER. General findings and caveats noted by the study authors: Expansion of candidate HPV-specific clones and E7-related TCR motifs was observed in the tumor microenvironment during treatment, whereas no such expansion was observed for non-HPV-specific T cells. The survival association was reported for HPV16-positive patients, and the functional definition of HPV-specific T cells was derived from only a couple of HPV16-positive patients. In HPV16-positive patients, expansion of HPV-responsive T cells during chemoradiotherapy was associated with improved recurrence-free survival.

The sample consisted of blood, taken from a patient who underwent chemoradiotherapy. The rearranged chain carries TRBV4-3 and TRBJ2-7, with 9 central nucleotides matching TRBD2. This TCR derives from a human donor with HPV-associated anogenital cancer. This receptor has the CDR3 CASSPRLADSSYEQYF. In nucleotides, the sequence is TGCGCCAGCAGCCCCAGACTAGCGGACAGCTCCTACGAGCAGTACTTC.